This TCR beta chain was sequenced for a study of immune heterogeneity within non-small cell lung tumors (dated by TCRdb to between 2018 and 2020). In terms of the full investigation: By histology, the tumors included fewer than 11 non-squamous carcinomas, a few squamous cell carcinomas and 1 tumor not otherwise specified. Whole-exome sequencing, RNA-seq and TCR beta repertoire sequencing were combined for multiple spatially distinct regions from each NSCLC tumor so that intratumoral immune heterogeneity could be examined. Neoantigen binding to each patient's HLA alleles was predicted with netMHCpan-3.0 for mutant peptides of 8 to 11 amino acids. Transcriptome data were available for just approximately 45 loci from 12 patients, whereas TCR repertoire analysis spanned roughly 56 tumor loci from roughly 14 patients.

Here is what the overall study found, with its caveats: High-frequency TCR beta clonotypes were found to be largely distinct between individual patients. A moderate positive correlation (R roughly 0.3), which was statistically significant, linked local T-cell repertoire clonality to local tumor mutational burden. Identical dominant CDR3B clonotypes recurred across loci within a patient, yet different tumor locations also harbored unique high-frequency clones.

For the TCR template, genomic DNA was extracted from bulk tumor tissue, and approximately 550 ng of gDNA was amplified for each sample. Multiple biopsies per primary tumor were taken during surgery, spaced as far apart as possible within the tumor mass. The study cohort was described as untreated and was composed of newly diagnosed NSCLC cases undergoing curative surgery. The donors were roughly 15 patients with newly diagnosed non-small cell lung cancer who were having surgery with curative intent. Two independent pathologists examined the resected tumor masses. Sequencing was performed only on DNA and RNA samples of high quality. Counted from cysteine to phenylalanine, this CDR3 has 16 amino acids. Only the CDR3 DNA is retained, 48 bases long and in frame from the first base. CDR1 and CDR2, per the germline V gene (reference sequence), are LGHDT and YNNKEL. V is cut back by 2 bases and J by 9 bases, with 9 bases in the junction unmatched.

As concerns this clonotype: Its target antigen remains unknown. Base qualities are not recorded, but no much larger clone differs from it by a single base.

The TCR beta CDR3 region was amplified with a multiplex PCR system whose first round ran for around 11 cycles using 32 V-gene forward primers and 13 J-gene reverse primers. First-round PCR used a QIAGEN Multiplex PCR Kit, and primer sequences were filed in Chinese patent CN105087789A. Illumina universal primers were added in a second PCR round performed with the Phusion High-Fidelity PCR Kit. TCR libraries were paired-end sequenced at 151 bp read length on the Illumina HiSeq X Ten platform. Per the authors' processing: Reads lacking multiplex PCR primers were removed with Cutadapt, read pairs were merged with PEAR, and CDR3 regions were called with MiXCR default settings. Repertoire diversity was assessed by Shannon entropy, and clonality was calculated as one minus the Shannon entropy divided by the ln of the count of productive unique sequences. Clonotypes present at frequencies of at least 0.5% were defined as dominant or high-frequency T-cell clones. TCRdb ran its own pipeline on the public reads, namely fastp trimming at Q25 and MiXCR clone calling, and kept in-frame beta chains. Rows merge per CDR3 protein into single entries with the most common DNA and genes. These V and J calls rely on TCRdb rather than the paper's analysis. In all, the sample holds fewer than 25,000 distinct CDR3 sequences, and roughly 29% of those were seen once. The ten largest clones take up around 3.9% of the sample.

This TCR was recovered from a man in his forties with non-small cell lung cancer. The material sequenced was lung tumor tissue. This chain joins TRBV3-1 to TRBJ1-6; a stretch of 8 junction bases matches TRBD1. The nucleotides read TGTGCCAGCAGCCAATCCCTCGGACAGGGAGGTTCACCCCTCCACTTT. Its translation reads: CASSQSLGQGGSPLHF.